The source of this T cell receptor (beta chain) is a study of blood T cell repertoires in COVID-19. Overall study: Acute and convalescent COVID-19 samples came from the United States, Italy and Spain. PBMCs, B-cell-depleted T cells, or T cells were the source of the cDNA or gDNA that made up the material.

The CDR3 length is 12 residues. V gave up 4 bases and J gave up 2 bases, with 3 bases separating them. Germline assignment: CDR1 SGDLS and CDR2 YYNGEE. As processed by the authors: Reference gene primer amplification in the assay estimated nucleated cell counts. TCRdb keeps only in-frame clones here, not all; method: immunoSEQ multiplex PCR. V and J calls and clone size come straight from that table; D and trimming were deduced from the DNA. The sample carries roughly 70,000 clones, around 81% recorded once. The clonotype originates from a woman aged 55 to 70 with acute or convalescent COVID-19. This rearrangement joins TRBV9 to TRBJ2-2; the D is unclear. The sequencing sample was made of peripheral blood. The CDR3 reads CASSLNTGELFF. The DNA of the CDR3 is TGTGCCAGCAGCCTTAACACCGGGGAGCTGTTTTTT.